These T cell receptor beta chains were read from a single sample in a study of blood T cell repertoires in COVID-19. Generated by immunoSEQ multiplex PCR, the TCRdb table keeps only in-frame clones and is missing some. The table records 130,000 or so clones, approximately 80% of them present only once. The sequencing input was peripheral blood. Receptors were obtained from a human donor in a cohort sampled during active COVID-19. The CDR3 runs from the conserved cysteine through the conserved F or W. A D gene is named only where the DNA matches it firmly. The size of a clone is reported for some rows only, either as once, few or many, or as a class for expanded clones.

>TRBJ1-4|TRBV6-5|-|TRBD1
TGTGCCAGCAGTCCTACAGGGGGCGTCCGTGAAAAACTGTTTTTT
CASSPTGGVREKLFF
>TRBJ2-5|TRBV4-2|-|TRBD2
TGTGCCAGCAGCCAAGGACTAGCGGGACGAGGAGAGACCCAGTACTTC
CASSQGLAGRGETQYF
>TRBJ2-7|TRBV5-5|-|TRBD2
TGTGCCAGCAGGAGGCGGGAGGGACACTACGAGCAGTACTTC
CASRRREGHYEQYF
>TRBJ2-1|TRBV5-1|-|-
TGCGCCAGCAGCTTGGCCGGGGTTGGAGCCAATGAGCAGTTCTTC
CASSLAGVGANEQFF
>TRBJ2-7|TRBV23-1|-|-
TGCGCCAGCAAAAACAGGCGTCGAAGCTCCTACGAGCAGTACTTC
CASKNRRRSSYEQYF
>TRBJ2-4|TRBV18|-|TRBD2
TGTGCCAGCTCTCGAGCAACTAGCGGTGAAAACATTCAGTACTTC
CASSRATSGENIQYF
>TRBJ2-3|TRBV9|-|-
TGTGCCAGCACCCCCCTGGTGGAGTGGCCGGCCGTGGCAGATACGCAGTATTTT
CASTPLVEWPAVADTQYF
>TRBJ1-1|TRBV6-5|once|TRBD1
TGTGCCAGCAGTAAGGGACAGGGAAAGACTGAAGCTTTCTTT
CASSKGQGKTEAFF
>TRBJ2-3|TRBV9|-|-
TGTGCCAGCAGCGCGGACCTCTTAGGGGGGGGCGGCATATATACGCAGTATTTT
CASSADLLGGGGIYTQYF
>TRBJ2-1|TRBV6-5|-|-
TGTGCCAGCAGCTACGACATCTACAATGAGCAGTTCTTC
CASSYDIYNEQFF
>TRBJ2-1|TRBV10-1|few|TRBD1
TGCGCCAGCAGTGAGGGACAGGACTCCTACAATGAGCAGTTCTTC
CASSEGQDSYNEQFF
>TRBJ1-5|TRBV6-2/TRBV6-3|-|-
TGTGCCAGCAGTGACACACATAGCAATCAGCCCCAGCATTTT
CASSDTHSNQPQHF
>TRBJ2-5|TRBV7-9|-|TRBD2
TGTGCCAGCAGCGCCCAAGCGGGAGTGGAGACCCAGTACTTC
CASSAQAGVETQYF
>TRBJ2-7|TRBV29-1|-|-
TGCAGCGTGGGGCTGGCGGGGATCTATTCCTACGAGCAGTACTTC
CSVGLAGIYSYEQYF
>TRBJ1-2|TRBV5-1|-|TRBD1
TGCGCCAGCAGCTTGTCGGCAGGGGGCGGGGGCTACACCTTC
CASSLSAGGGGYTF
>TRBJ2-1|TRBV5-4|few|TRBD2
TGTGCCAGCAGCTTGGGGGTGGGAGGGCAACGGAGTGAGCAGTTCTTC
CASSLGVGGQRSEQFF
>TRBJ1-6|TRBV6-5|-|-
TGTGCCAGCAGTTACGTGGAGGGCACTTCACCCCTCCACTTT
CASSYVEGTSPLHF
>TRBJ2-3|TRBV7-3|-|-
TGTGCCAGCAGCTTATATTCAGATACGCAGTATTTT
CASSLYSDTQYF
>TRBJ2-1|TRBV5-1|once|TRBD2
TGCGCCAGCAATGCGGGAGGGTTTTACAATGAGCAGTTCTTC
CASNAGGFYNEQFF
>TRBJ2-3|TRBV4-2|-|-
TGTGCCAGCAGCCGCCAGGGGAGAACAGATACGCAGTATTTT
CASSRQGRTDTQYF
>TRBJ2-1|TRBV30|-|-
TGTGCCTCCCAGCTGGGCTCAGGTGTCAATGAGCAGTTCTTC
CASQLGSGVNEQFF
>TRBJ2-7|TRBV6-5|-|TRBD2
TGTGCCAGCAGTCTCCGACTAGCGGGAGACCTCCACTTC
CASSLRLAGDLHF
>TRBJ2-7|TRBV12-3/TRBV12-4|-|-
TGTGCCAGCAGCCCACAAAGCGTCTACGAGCAGTACTTC
CASSPQSVYEQYF
>TRBJ1-1|TRBV12-3/TRBV12-4|once|TRBD1
TGTGCCAGCAGGACAGGGAGGATCACTGAAGCTTTCTTT
CASRTGRITEAFF